These T cell receptor beta chains were read from a single sample in a study of T cell changes during pregnancy in multiple sclerosis. The method was immunoSEQ multiplex PCR; TCRdb's version includes in-frame clones alone and lacks a portion of them. The profile covers fewer than 85,000 clones, with 80% to 95% appearing a single time and around 2% taken by the ten largest. The sequences come from peripheral blood, collected in the second trimester of pregnancy. Receptor source: a female donor with multiple sclerosis, enrolled in a pregnancy study. CDR3s include the opening cysteine and the closing phenylalanine or tryptophan. D genes are given only for firm matches. Only part of the rows carry a size: once, few, many, or a class if the clone is expanded.

>TRBD1|NA|TRBJ2-5|TRBV28
CASSLDRGRLETQYF
TGTGCCAGCAGTTTAGACAGGGGGCGGCTAGAGACCCAGTACTTC
>NA|NA|TRBJ2-3|TRBV6-4
CASSDTLRGGTDTQYF
TGTGCCAGCAGTGACACACTGAGAGGCGGCACAGATACGCAGTATTTT
>TRBD1|NA|TRBJ2-5|TRBV19
CASTKGTGSETQYF
TGTGCCAGTACAAAAGGGACAGGGTCAGAGACCCAGTACTTC
>TRBD2|NA|TRBJ2-5|TRBV18
CASSFGTSGDETQYF
TGTGCCAGCTCATTCGGGACTAGCGGGGACGAGACCCAGTACTTC
>NA|NA|TRBJ1-2|TRBV5-1
CASSLQRQGMYYGYTF
TGCGCCAGCAGCTTGCAACGGCAGGGGATGTACTATGGCTACACCTTC
>NA|NA|TRBJ2-7|TRBV9
CASSAQESPSYEQYF
TGTGCCAGCAGCGCACAGGAGTCCCCCTCCTACGAGCAGTACTTC
>TRBD2|NA|TRBJ2-7|TRBV27
CASSLFAGGNEQYF
TGTGCCAGCAGTTTATTTGCGGGAGGTAACGAGCAGTACTTC
>TRBD1|NA|TRBJ1-1|TRBV5-4
CASSPTGRNTEAFF
TGTGCCAGCAGCCCGACAGGGAGGAACACTGAAGCTTTCTTT
>NA|NA|TRBJ2-6|TRBV11-2
CASSLVLSGANVLTF
TGTGCCAGCAGCTTAGTCCTATCTGGGGCCAACGTCCTGACTTTC
>TRBD1|NA|TRBJ2-1|TRBV13
CASSWKTGGIGYNEQFF
TGTGCCAGCAGCTGGAAGACAGGGGGAATAGGTTACAATGAGCAGTTCTTC
>NA|NA|TRBJ2-7|TRBV18
CASSLSDSSYEQYF
TGTGCCAGCTCACTTTCGGACAGTTCCTACGAGCAGTACTTC
>NA|NA|TRBJ2-2|TRBV7-9
CASSPGTGELFF
TGTGCCAGCAGCCCGGGAACCGGGGAGCTGTTTTTT
>NA|NA|TRBJ2-6|TRBV6-4
CASSEASGANVLTF
TGTGCCAGCAGTGAAGCGTCTGGGGCCAACGTCCTGACTTTC
>TRBD2|NA|TRBJ2-3|TRBV15
CATSRGTSGRSDTQYF
TGTGCCACCAGCAGGGGGACTAGCGGGAGATCTGATACGCAGTATTTT
>NA|NA|TRBJ2-7|TRBV27
CASSLRGGEQYF
TGTGCCAGCAGTTTAAGGGGGGGCGAGCAGTACTTC
>NA|NA|TRBJ2-3|TRBV5-1
CASSLAGHTDTQYF
TGCGCCAGCAGCTTGGCGGGACACACAGATACGCAGTATTTT
>TRBD2|NA|TRBJ2-7|TRBV6-6
CASSYSFGEGSYEQYF
TGTGCCAGCAGTTACTCGTTCGGGGAGGGGTCCTACGAGCAGTACTTC
>NA|NA|TRBJ1-2|TRBV6-1
CASSEALTENYGYTF
TGTGCCAGCAGTGAAGCGCTGACAGAAAACTATGGCTACACCTTC
>TRBD2|NA|TRBJ2-2|TRBV11-3
CASSLDFVLAGITGELFF
TGTGCCAGCAGCTTAGATTTCGTACTAGCGGGTATCACCGGGGAGCTGTTTTTT
>NA|once|TRBJ2-7|TRBV5-5
CASSLYGDEQYF
TGTGCCAGCAGCTTGTACGGGGACGAGCAGTACTTC
>NA|NA|TRBJ2-1|TRBV5-1
CASSLVERYNEQFF
TGCGCCAGCAGCTTGGTGGAGCGGTACAATGAGCAGTTCTTC
>TRBD1|NA|TRBJ1-1|TRBV6-1
CASSSGTANTEAFF
TGTGCCAGCAGTTCCGGGACAGCGAACACTGAAGCTTTCTTT
>NA|NA|TRBJ2-5|TRBV19
CASSIRGPGGETQYF
TGTGCCAGTAGTATAAGAGGTCCCGGCGGAGAGACCCAGTACTTC
>NA|NA|TRBJ2-1|TRBV7-7
CASSPYLEASNEQFF
TGTGCCAGCAGCCCCTACCTTGAGGCGTCCAATGAGCAGTTCTTC
>NA|NA|TRBJ1-5|TRBV2
CASSKGLDQPQHF
TGTGCCAGCAGTAAGGGGTTGGATCAGCCCCAGCATTTT
>TRBD1|NA|TRBJ2-2|TRBV5-5
CASGQGKIFTGELFF
TGTGCCAGCGGACAGGGCAAGATTTTCACCGGGGAGCTGTTTTTT
>TRBD1|NA|TRBJ1-2|TRBV5-6
CASRPGTGSYGYTF
TGTGCCAGCAGACCCGGGACAGGGTCATATGGCTACACCTTC
>NA|NA|TRBJ2-7|TRBV5-5
CASNGFGGGGFYEQYF
TGTGCCAGCAACGGGTTCGGCGGGGGCGGCTTCTACGAGCAGTACTTC
>NA|NA|TRBJ1-2|TRBV2
CASSLDRLGPYGYTF
TGTGCCAGCAGTCTCGACAGGCTAGGACCCTATGGCTACACCTTC
>NA|NA|TRBJ1-1|TRBV10-3
CAISELQPGTEAFF
TGTGCCATCAGTGAGTTGCAGCCGGGCACTGAAGCTTTCTTT
>NA|NA|TRBJ1-5|TRBV6-5
CASSPGGGGQPQHF
TGTGCCAGCAGTCCTGGGGGGGGCGGGCAGCCCCAGCATTTT
>NA|NA|TRBJ1-4|TRBV4-1
CASSQEGALGEKLFF
TGCGCCAGCAGCCAAGAGGGGGCGTTAGGTGAAAAACTGTTTTTT
>NA|NA|TRBJ1-2|TRBV5-1
CASSLSPGRGNYGYTF
TGCGCCAGCAGCTTGTCCCCGGGACGGGGGAACTATGGCTACACCTTC
>NA|NA|TRBJ1-4|TRBV4-3
CASSQDRGGTDEKLFF
TGCGCCAGCAGCCAAGATCGAGGAGGGACGGATGAAAAACTGTTTTTT
>TRBD2|NA|TRBJ2-3|TRBV6-4
CASSERASGGDTQYF
TGTGCCAGCAGTGAGAGGGCTAGCGGGGGTGATACGCAGTATTTT
>TRBD1|NA|TRBJ2-5|TRBV10-3
CAISSGQGGETQYF
TGTGCCATCAGTAGCGGACAGGGCGGGGAGACCCAGTACTTC
>NA|NA|TRBJ1-1|TRBV6-6
CASSYSTDPEFTFF
TGTGCCAGCAGTTACTCGACAGACCCCGAGTTCACTTTCTTT
>TRBD2|NA|TRBJ2-3|TRBV7-3
CASSSLGRIAGGTTDTQYF
TGTGCCAGCAGCTCTCTGGGGAGAATAGCGGGGGGGACCACAGATACGCAGTATTTT
>TRBD2|NA|TRBJ2-1|TRBV2
CASTPSLAGDFEQFF
TGTGCCAGCACCCCCTCACTAGCGGGAGACTTTGAGCAGTTCTTC